This T cell receptor (beta chain) was profiled in a study of siplizumab effects on memory and regulatory T cells. On this clone: Its antigen is undetermined.

Findings and limits, study-wide: Mappable alloreactive CD4+ clones averaged about 74% Treg-derived with siplizumab versus less than 30% in controls.

Looked up from germline, CDR1 is LNHDA and CDR2 is SQIVND (reference sequence). This CDR3 has 16 residues. The V gene lost 3 bases and the J gene lost 6 bases, with 17 bases spanning the gap. Only in-frame clones appear in the TCRdb table, and some are missing; sequencing was by immunoSEQ multiplex PCR. The sample shows some 97,000 clones, approximately 94% of them seen only once. The receptor was isolated from a human donor in good health. The source material was non-Treg CD4+ T cells sorted from blood. The chain carries TRBV19 and TRBJ2-2; D may be TRBD1 or TRBD2 (6 bases each). CDR3 nucleotides: TGTGCCAGTAGTATTAGAGGGGGGATGGTCTCCGGGGAGCTGTTTTTT. Its translation is CASSIRGGMVSGELFF. Filled out from reference TRBV19 and TRBJ2-2, the complete variable domain reads DGGITQSPKYLFRKEGQNVTLSCEQNLNHDAMYWYRQDPGQGLRLIYYSQIVNDFQKGDIAEGYSVSREKKESFPLTVTSAQKNPTAFYLCASSIRGGMVSGELFFGEGSRLTVL.